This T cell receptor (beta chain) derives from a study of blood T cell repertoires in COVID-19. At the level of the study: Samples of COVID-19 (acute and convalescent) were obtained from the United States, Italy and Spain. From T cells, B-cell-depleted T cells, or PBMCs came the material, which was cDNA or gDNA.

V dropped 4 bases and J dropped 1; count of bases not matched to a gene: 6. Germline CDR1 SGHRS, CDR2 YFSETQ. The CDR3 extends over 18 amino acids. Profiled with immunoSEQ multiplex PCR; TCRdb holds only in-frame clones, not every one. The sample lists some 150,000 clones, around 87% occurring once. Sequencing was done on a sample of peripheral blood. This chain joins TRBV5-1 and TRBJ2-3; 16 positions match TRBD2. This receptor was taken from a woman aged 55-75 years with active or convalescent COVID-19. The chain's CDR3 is CASSPGLAGGQGTDTQYF. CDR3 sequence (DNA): TGCGCCAGCAGCCCGGGACTAGCGGGGGGGCAGGGCACAGATACGCAGTATTTT.